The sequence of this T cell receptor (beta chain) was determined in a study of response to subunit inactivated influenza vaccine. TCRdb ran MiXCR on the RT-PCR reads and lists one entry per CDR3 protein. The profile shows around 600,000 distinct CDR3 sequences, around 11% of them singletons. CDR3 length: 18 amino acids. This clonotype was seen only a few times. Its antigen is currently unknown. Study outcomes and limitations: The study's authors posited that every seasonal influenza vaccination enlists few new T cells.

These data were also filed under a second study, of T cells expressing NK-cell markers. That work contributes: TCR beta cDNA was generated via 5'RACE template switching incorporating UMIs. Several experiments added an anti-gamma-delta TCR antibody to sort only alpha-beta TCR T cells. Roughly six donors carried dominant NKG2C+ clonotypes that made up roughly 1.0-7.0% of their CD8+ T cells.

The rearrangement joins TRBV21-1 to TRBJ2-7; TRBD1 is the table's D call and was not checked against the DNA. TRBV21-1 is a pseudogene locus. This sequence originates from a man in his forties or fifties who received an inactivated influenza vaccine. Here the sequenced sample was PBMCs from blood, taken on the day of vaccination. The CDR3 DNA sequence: TGTGCCAGCCCAGATGACAAATCCGGGACAACTAAAAGAGACGAGCAGTACTTC. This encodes CASPDDKSGTTKRDEQYF.